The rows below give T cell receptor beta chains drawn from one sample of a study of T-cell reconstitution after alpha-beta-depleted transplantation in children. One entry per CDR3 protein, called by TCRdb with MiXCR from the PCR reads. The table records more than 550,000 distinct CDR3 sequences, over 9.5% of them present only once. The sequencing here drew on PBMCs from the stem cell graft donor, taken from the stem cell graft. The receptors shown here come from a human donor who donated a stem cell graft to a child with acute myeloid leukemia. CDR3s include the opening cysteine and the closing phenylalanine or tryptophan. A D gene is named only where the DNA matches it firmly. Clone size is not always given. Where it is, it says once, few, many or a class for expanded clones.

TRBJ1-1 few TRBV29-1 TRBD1 TGCAGCGTTGAAGTAAGGGGGCGGAGAACTGAAGCTTTCTTT CSVEVRGRRTEAFF
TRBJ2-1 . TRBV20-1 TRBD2 TGCAGTGCTCCCTCCCTAGCGGGAGGCGACTACAATGAGCAGTTCTTC CSAPSLAGGDYNEQFF
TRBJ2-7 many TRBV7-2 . TGTGCCAGCAGCTTCGGACCCGACTACGAGCAGTACTTC CASSFGPDYEQYF
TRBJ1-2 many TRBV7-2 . TGTGCCAGCAGCTTCGATAATGCAGGGAATTGGGGCTACACCTTC CASSFDNAGNWGYTF
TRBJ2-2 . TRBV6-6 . TGTGCCAGCAAGGGTGGGAACACCGGGGAGCTGTTTTTT CASKGGNTGELFF
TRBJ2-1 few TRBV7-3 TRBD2 TGTGCCAGCAGCCGCGTAGCGGGAAGCTCCTACAATGAGCAGTTCTTC CASSRVAGSSYNEQFF
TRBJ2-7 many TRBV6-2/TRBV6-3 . TGTGCCAGCGGGGACAAGTCCTACGAGCAGTACTTC CASGDKSYEQYF
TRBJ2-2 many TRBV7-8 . TGTGCCAGCAGCTTGAGGGACCAAAACACCGGGGAGCTGTTTTTT CASSLRDQNTGELFF
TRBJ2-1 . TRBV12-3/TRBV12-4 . TGTGCCAGCATATTGAGGCTCCCCTACAATGAGCAGTTCTTC CASILRLPYNEQFF
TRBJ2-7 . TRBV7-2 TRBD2 TGTGCCAGCAGCTTAGAGCGGGAGGACCAGCAGTACTTC CASSLEREDQQYF
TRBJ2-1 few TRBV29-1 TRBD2 TGCAGCGTGGGCGGGAGGGTAATTGATGAGCAGTTCTTC CSVGGRVIDEQFF
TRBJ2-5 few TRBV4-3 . TGCGCCAGCAGCCAAGATCTTCGAGGACTGATCCAAGAGACCCAGTACTTC CASSQDLRGLIQETQYF
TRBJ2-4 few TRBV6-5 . TGTGCCAGCAGTTACTCGAAGCAGCCGGGGACCAAAAACATTCAGTACTTC CASSYSKQPGTKNIQYF
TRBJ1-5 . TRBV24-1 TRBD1 TGTGCCACCAGTGATTTAAGGGACAGGGGTCAGCCCCAGCATTTT CATSDLRDRGQPQHF
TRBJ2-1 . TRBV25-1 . TGTGCCAGCAGTGTCCATGGAGGGCGGTCTGGGGGTAATGAGCAGTTCTTC CASSVHGGRSGGNEQFF
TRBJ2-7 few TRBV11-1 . TGTGCCAGCAGCGCCGCCCTAGGACAAACCTACGAGCAGTACTTC CASSAALGQTYEQYF
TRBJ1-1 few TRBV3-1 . TGTGCCAGCAGCCAAGTCGCGGGTACTGAAGCTTTCTTT CASSQVAGTEAFF
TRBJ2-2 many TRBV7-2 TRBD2 TGTGCCAGCAGCCGGACTAGCGCGAACACCGGGGAGCTGTTTTTT CASSRTSANTGELFF
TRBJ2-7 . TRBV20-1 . TGCAGTGCTAGAGTAGACTTCTACGAGCAGTACTTC CSARVDFYEQYF
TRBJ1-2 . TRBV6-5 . TGTGCCAGCAGCCGTACGACAGTTTATGGCTACACCTTC CASSRTTVYGYTF
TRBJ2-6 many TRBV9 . TGTGCCAGCAGCTCTACCTTGCGGGCCAACGTCCTGACTTTC CASSSTLRANVLTF
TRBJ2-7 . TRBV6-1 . TGTGCCAGCAGAAGTTACGTTTCATCGGGCAGGGCCGCGTCCGAGCAGTACTTC CASRSYVSSGRAASEQYF
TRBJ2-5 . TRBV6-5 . TGTGCCAGCAGTTACAGGACATCCGAAGAGACCCAGTACTTC CASSYRTSEETQYF
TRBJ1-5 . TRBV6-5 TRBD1 TGTGCCAGCAGTCAGACAGGGGACCCCAATCAGCCCCAGCATTTT CASSQTGDPNQPQHF
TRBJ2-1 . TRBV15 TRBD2 TGTGCCACCAGCAGAAGAAAAGCGGGAGCTAGCAATGAGCAGTTCTTC CATSRRKAGASNEQFF
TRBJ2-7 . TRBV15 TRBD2 TGTGCCACCAGCAGAGCGGGGGGGTTGAATTACGAGCAGTACTTC CATSRAGGLNYEQYF
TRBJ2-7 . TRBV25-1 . TGTGCCAGCAGTGAATCGGGTAGCCTACGCGAGCAGTACTTC CASSESGSLREQYF
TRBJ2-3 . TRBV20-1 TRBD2 TGCAGTGCTAGTACTAGCGGAGGACTGACAGATACGCAGTATTTT CSASTSGGLTDTQYF
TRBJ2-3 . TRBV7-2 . TGTGCCAGCAGCTTATCCAGGCCGGGGGCAGATACGCAGTATTTT CASSLSRPGADTQYF
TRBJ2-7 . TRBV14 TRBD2 TGTGCCAGCAGCCAAGATACAACTAGCGGCTCCTACGAGCAGTACTTC CASSQDTTSGSYEQYF
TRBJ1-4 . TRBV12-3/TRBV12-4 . TGTGCCAGCAGTTTAGACAGCCTTTTTAATATAGGGTCAACTAATGAAAAACTGTTTTTT CASSLDSLFNIGSTNEKLFF
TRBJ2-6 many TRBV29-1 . TGCAGCGTTGGCAGCAGCTCTGGGGCCAACGTCCTGACTTTC CSVGSSSGANVLTF
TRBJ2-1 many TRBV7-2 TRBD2 TGTGCCAGCAGCTTAGCGGGTAGCGGGAGGGCTGGGAATGAGCAGTTCTTC CASSLAGSGRAGNEQFF
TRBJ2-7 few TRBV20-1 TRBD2 TGCAGTGCTCGTGGACTAGCGGGAGATCCTACCCAGCAGTACTTC CSARGLAGDPTQQYF
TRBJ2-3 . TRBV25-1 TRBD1 TGTGCCAGCAGTGCGACAGGGTTCACTAGCACAGATACGCAGTATTTT CASSATGFTSTDTQYF
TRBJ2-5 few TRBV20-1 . TGCAGTGCTAGCGAGGGGGGTTTAGAGACCCAGTACTTC CSASEGGLETQYF
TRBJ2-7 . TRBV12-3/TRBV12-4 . TGTGCCAGCCGTCTAGGGGAGGAGCAGTACTTC CASRLGEEQYF
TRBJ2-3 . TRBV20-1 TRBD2 TGCAGTGCTACCCCTAGCGGGAGGGGCACAGATACGCAGTATTTT CSATPSGRGTDTQYF
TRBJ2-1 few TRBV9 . TGTGCCAGCAGCGTAGAGGAGGGATATGGGAATGAGCAGTTCTTC CASSVEEGYGNEQFF